This T cell receptor beta chain was documented in a study of control samples from healthy donors and cancer patients. With 2 bases removed from V and 4 bases from J, the gap between germline ends came to 8 bases. The germline gives CDR1 MNHNS, CDR2 SASEGT. CDR3 length equals 14 residues. Profiled with immunoSEQ multiplex PCR; TCRdb holds only in-frame clones, not every one. Of over 85,000 clones in the sample, under 95% were seen once. The TCR comes from a young woman in good health. V usage is TRBV6-1 and J usage is TRBJ2-2; a possible D gene is TRBD2 (6 bases). Sequenced material: blood. The CDR3 protein is CASSELGGTGELFF. As DNA, the CDR3 is TGTGCCAGCAGTGAATTGGGGGGCACCGGGGAGCTGTTTTTT.